This record looks at one TCR beta chain sequence and its context. Its target is not known. The authors reverse transcribed roughly 0.5 to 1 ug RNA with random hexamers. It was immunoSEQ multiplex PCR that amplified TCR beta CDR3 across 54 Vbeta and 13 Jbeta. One entry per CDR3 protein, called by TCRdb with MiXCR from the immunoSEQ multiplex PCR reads. The sample carries some 110,000 distinct CDR3 sequences, around 96% recorded once. V trimming: 2 bases; J trimming: 3 bases; junction bases outside the gene matches: 5. Per germline, CDR1 SGHTA and CDR2 FQGNSA. The CDR3 is 16 amino acids. Sequencing of TCR beta was carried out in blood CD8+ and CD4+ T cells. Recently defined diagnostic criteria classed the Susac syndrome patients as definite or probable. The sample originates from a study of CD8 T cells in Susac syndrome. Overall study results and limits: Expansion of clones was not seen in the CD4+ T cell repertoires of Susac syndrome.

The V and J genes are TRBV7-2 and TRBJ2-1; 9 positions agree with TRBD2. The sample was CD4+ T cells from PBMCs. This TCR came from a human donor with Susac syndrome. CDR3 sequence reads: CASSLPSGTIYNEQFF. Here the CDR3 DNA reads TGTGCCAGCAGCTTACCTAGCGGGACTATCTACAATGAGCAGTTCTTC.